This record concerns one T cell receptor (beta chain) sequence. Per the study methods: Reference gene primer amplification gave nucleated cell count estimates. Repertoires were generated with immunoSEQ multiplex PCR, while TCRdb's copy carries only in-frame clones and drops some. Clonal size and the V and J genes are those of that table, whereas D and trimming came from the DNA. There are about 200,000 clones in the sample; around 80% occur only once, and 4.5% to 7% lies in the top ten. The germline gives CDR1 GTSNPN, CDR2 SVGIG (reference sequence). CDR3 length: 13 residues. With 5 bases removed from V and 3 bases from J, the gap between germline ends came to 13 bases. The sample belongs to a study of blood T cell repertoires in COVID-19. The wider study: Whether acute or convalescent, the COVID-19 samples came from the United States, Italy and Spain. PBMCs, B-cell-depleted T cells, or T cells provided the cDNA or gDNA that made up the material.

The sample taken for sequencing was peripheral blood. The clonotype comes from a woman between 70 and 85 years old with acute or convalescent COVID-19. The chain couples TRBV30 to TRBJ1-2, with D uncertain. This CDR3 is CAWDYLEDYGYTF. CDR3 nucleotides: TGTGCCTGGGACTATTTGGAGGACTATGGCTACACCTTC.